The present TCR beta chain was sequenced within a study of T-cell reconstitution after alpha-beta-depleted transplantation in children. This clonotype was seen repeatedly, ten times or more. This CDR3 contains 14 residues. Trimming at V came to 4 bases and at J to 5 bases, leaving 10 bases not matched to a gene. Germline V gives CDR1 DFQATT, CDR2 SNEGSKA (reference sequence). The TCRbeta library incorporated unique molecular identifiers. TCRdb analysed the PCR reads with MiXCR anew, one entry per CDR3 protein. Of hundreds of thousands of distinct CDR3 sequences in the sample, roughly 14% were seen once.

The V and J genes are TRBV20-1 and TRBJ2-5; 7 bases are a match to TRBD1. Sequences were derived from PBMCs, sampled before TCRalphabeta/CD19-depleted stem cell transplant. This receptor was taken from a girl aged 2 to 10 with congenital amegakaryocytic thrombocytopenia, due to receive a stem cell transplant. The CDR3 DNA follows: TGCAGTGCTACCTTCAGGACAGGTCGTGAGACCCAGTACTTC. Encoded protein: CSATFRTGRETQYF.